Reported below is one T cell receptor beta chain. Its target is not known. Unique molecular identifiers were used to barcode this TCRbeta library. MiXCR, run by TCRdb on the PCR reads, gives a single entry per CDR3 protein. The sample carries approximately 250,000 distinct CDR3 sequences, about 25% recorded once. These data are taken from a study of T-cell reconstitution after alpha-beta-depleted transplantation in children. Overall study results and limits: At the one-year point after transplant, T-cell counts and TCRbeta diversity were found to come mostly from T cells that had been newly produced.

The V segment lost 6 bases and the J segment 5 bases; nucleotides outside the gene matches: 16. Germline V gives CDR1 SQVTM, CDR2 ANQGSEA. The length of the CDR3 is 15 residues. The rearrangement links TRBV29-1 to TRBJ2-7; 7 nucleotides match TRBD2. The clonotype originates from a girl aged 2-10 years with Fanconi anemia, due to receive a stem cell transplant. The specimen comprised PBMCs, sampled before TCRalphabeta/CD19-depleted stem cell transplant. The CDR3 DNA reads as TGCAGCGTGAAACCCGGACTAGAGCTCCCGGACGAGCAGTACTTC. It encodes CSVKPGLELPDEQYF.